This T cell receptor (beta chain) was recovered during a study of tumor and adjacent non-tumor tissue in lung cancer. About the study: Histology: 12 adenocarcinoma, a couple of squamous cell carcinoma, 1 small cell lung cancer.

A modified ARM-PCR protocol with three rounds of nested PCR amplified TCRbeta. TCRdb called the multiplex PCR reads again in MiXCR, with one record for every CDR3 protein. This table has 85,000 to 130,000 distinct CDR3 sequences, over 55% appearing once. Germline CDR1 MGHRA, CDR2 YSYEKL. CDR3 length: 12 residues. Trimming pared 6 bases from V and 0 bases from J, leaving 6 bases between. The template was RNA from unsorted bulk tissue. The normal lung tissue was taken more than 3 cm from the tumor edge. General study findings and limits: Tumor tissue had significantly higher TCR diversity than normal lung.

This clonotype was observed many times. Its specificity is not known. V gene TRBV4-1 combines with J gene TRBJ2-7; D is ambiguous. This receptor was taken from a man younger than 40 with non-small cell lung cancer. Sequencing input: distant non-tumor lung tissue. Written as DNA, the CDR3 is TGCGCCAGCAGTGACAACTCCTACGAGCAGTACTTC. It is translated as CASSDNSYEQYF.